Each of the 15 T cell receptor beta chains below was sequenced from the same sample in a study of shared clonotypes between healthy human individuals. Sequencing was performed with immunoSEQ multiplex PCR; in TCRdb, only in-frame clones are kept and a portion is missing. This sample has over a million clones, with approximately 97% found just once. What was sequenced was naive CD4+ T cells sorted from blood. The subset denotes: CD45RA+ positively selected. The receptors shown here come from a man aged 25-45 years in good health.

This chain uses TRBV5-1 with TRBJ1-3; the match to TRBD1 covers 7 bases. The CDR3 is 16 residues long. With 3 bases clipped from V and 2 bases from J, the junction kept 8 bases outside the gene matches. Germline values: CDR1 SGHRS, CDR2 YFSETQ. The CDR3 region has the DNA TGCGCCAGCAGCTCCAACTCCGGGACAGCTGGAAACACCATATATTTT. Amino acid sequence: CASSSNSGTAGNTIYF.

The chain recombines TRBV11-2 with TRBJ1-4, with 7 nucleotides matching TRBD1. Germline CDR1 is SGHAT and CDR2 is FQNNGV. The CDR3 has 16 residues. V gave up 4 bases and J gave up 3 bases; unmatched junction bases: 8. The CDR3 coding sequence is TGTGCCAGCAGCTCCGCACCGGGACAGCCTAATGAAAAACTGTTTTTT. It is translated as CASSSAPGQPNEKLFF.

For the CDR3, the DNA is TGTGCCAGCAGTTTATTCAGCGCCGGGGAGCTGTTTTTT. Translation: CASSLFSAGELFF. The V call is TRBV27, the J call TRBJ2-2; D call uncertain. CDR1 is MNHEY, CDR2 SMNVEV, per germline (reference sequence). With 1 base removed from V and 6 bases from J, the gap between germline ends came to 6 bases. This CDR3 is built from 13 residues.

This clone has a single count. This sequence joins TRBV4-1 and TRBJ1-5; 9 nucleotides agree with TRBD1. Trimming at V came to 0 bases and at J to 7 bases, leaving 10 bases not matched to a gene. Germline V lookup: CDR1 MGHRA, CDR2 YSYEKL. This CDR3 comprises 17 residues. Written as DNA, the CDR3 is TGCGCCAGCAGCCAAGATCGAGGACAGGGGATTTGGCAGCCCCAGCATTTT. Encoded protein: CASSQDRGQGIWQPQHF.

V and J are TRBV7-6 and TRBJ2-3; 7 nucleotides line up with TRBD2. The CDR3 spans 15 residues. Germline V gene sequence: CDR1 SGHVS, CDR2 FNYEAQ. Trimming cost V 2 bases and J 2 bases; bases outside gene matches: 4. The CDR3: CASSLMSGITDTQYF. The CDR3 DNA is TGTGCCAGCAGCTTAATGAGCGGGATCACAGATACGCAGTATTTT.

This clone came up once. CDR3 coding DNA: TGTGCCAGCGGGGGGGACCGACAGGCGAAACTAAGGGAGGCTTTCTTT. Amino acids: CASGGDRQAKLREAFF. The rearrangement joins TRBV2 to TRBJ1-1, with D maybe TRBD1 (6 bases). Germline CDR1 reads SNHLY; CDR2 reads FYNNEI. This CDR3 is built from 16 residues. Deletions cut 8 bases from V and 11 bases from J, with 30 bases between.

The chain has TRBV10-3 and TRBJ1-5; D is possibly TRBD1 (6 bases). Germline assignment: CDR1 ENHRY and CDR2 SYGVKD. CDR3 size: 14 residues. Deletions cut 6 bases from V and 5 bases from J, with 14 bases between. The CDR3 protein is CAISPWAGDQPQHF. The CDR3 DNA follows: TGTGCCATCAGCCCATGGGCAGGGGATCAGCCCCAGCATTTT.

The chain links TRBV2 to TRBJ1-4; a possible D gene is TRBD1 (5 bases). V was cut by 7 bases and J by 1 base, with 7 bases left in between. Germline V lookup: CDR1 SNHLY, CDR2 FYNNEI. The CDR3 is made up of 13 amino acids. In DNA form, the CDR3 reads TGTGCCAGCATGGGGGGAACTAATGAAAAACTGTTTTTT. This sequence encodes CASMGGTNEKLFF.

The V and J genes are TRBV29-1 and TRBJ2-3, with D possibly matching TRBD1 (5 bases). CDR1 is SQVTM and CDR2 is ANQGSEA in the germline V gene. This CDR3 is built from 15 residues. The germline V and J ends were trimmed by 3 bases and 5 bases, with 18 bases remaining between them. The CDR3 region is CSVDDSVGVGDTQYF. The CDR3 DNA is TGCAGCGTTGACGACTCGGTAGGGGTTGGAGATACGCAGTATTTT.

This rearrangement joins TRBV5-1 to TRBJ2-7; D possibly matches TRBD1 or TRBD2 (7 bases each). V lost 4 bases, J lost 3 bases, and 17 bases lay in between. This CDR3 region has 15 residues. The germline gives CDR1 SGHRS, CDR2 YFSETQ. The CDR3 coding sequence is TGCGCCAGCAGCACGGGGACAGCGGGGCACTACGAGCAGTACTTC. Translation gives CASSTGTAGHYEQYF.

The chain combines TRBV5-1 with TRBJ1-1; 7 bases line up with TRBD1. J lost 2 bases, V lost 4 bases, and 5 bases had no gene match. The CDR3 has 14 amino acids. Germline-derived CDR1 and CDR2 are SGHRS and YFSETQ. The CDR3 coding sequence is TGCGCCAGCAGCATTACAGGGGTTAACACTGAAGCTTTCTTT. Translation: CASSITGVNTEAFF.

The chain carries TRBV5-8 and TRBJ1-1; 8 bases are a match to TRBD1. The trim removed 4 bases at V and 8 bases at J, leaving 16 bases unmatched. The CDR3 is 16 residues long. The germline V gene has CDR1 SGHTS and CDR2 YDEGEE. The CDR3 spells CASSPDPGTGRFEAFF. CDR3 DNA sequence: TGTGCCAGCAGCCCAGATCCCGGGACAGGACGATTCGAAGCTTTCTTT.

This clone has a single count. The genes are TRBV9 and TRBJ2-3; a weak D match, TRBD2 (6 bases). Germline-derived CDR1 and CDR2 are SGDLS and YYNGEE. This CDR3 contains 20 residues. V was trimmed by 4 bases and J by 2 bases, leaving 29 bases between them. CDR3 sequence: CASSPRTMAGLQALTDTQYF. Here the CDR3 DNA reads TGTGCCAGCAGCCCCCGGACTATGGCGGGACTCCAAGCCCTCACAGATACGCAGTATTTT.

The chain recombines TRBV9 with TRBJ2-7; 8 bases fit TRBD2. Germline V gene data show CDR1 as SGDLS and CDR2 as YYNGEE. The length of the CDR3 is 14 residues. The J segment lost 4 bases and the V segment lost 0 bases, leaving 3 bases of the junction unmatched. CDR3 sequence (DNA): TGTGCCAGCAGCGTAGACAGCGGGAGTTACGAGCAGTACTTC. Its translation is CASSVDSGSYEQYF.

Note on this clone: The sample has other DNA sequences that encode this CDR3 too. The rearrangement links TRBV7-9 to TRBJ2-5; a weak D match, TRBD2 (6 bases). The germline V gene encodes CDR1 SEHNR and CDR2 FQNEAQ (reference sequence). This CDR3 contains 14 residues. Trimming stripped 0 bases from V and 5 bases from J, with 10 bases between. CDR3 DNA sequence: TGTGCCAGCAGCTTAGCGGCTAGCGTGGAGACCCAGTACTTC. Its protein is CASSLAASVETQYF.